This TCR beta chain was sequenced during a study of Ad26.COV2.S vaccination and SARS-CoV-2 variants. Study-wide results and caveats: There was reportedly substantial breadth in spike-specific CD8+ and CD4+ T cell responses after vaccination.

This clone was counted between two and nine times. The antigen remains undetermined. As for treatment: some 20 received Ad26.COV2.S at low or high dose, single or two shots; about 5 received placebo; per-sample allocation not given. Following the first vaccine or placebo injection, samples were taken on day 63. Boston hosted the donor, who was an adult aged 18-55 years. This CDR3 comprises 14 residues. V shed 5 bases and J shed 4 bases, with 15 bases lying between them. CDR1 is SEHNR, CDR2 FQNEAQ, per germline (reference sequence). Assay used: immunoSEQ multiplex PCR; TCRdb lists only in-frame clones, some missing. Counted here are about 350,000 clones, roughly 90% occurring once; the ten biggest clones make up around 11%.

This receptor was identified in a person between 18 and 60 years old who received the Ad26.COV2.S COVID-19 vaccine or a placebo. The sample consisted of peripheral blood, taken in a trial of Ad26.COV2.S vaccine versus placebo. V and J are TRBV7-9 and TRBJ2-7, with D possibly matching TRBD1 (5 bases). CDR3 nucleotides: TGTGCCAGCAGCCCGTCTGGGGCACCTTACGAGCAGTACTTC. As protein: CASSPSGAPYEQYF.